The subject of this entry is one TCR beta chain. The target antigen is unknown. Other DNA sequences in this specimen translate into the identical CDR3. The CDR3 loop spans 13 amino acids. Between the trimmed V and J ends, which lost 2 bases and 4 bases, there was a span of 7 bases. The V gene's germline CDR1 is SGHRS and CDR2 YFSETQ. The data were obtained in a study of OX40 agonist ivuxolimab in advanced cancers. TCRdb's table, derived via immunoSEQ multiplex PCR, lists solely in-frame clones and lacks some. The top ten clones hold less than 0.75% of a sample with about 77,000 clones, around 86% of them seen once. Overall study findings and caveats: At 0.1 to 3.0 mg/kg, CD4+ and CD8+ blood T cells expanded clonally by week 6.

This TCR came from an adult with an advanced solid tumor such as melanoma, head and neck, liver or kidney cancer. Sequenced material: CD4+ or CD8+ T cells sorted from blood, taken in a trial of the OX40 agonist ivuxolimab. The rearrangement joins TRBV5-1 to TRBJ1-3; D not certain. DNA of the CDR3: TGCGCCAGCAGCTTCACGGGAGGAAACACCATATATTTT. Translation: CASSFTGGNTIYF.